The clone carrying this T cell receptor (beta chain) was counted at least ten times. TCRdb ran MiXCR on the 5' RACE reads and lists one entry per CDR3 protein. This repertoire shows 610,000 or so distinct CDR3 sequences, roughly 12% found once; its top ten account for around 14%. V lost 1 base to trimming and J lost 6 bases; unmatched junction nucleotides: 2. Looked up from germline, CDR1 is SGHTA and CDR2 is FQGNSA. The CDR3 spans 14 residues. The data stem from a study of T cells after yellow fever vaccination. Here the sequenced sample was PBMCs, taken on the day of the yellow fever booster vaccination. The chain recombines TRBV7-2 with TRBJ2-7; 11 positions match TRBD1. The source of this sequence is a man under 40 who received the YFV17D yellow fever vaccine. The CDR3 sequence: CASSLVGTGGEQYF. DNA for the CDR3: TGTGCCAGCAGCTTAGTTGGGACAGGGGGCGAGCAGTACTTC. Looking up the rest from reference TRBV7-2 and TRBJ2-7 gives the full variable domain: GAGVSQSPSNKVTEKGKDVELRCDPISGHTALYWYRQSLGQGLEFLIYFQGNSAPDKSGLPSDRFSAERTGGSVSTLTIQRTQQEDSAVYLCASSLVGTGGEQYFGPGTRLTVT.